The next 7 T cell receptor beta chains were all read from a single sample in a study of blood T cell repertoires in COVID-19. Assay: immunoSEQ multiplex PCR; the TCRdb copy retains only in-frame clones and omits some. This sample has 300,000 to 350,000 clones; around nine tenths occur once, and the top ten carry approximately 1%. The sequenced material came from PBMCs or T cells enriched from blood (not recorded which). The source of these receptors is a woman aged 25 to 45 who had been exposed to COVID-19.

V usage is TRBV16 and J usage is TRBJ1-2; tentative D call: TRBD1 (6 bases). V lost 2 bases and J lost 2, with 6 bases in between. The CDR3 covers 13 residues. Germline V CDR1 and CDR2: KGHSY, FQNENV. The CDR3 is CASSQTGNYGYTF. CDR3 sequence (DNA): TGTGCCAGCAGCCAAACAGGGAACTATGGCTACACCTTC.

This chain joins TRBV5-1 and TRBJ2-7; TRBD1 agrees at 8 bases. The germline gives CDR1 SGHRS, CDR2 YFSETQ. J gave up 5 bases and V 2 bases, and 9 bases lay outside the gene matches. The CDR3 totals 15 residues. Here the CDR3 DNA reads TGCGCCAGCAGCTTTCTGACAGGGGAAGGGGACGAGCAGTACTTC. Protein: CASSFLTGEGDEQYF.

The CDR3 coding sequence is TGCAGCGTTGAATATACGGGACAGGTCACAGATACGCAGTATTTT. It translates to CSVEYTGQVTDTQYF. The V gene is TRBV29-1, the J gene TRBJ2-3; the match to TRBD1 covers 8 bases. CDR3 length: 15 amino acids. Germline V CDR1 and CDR2: SQVTM, ANQGSEA. V was clipped by 2 bases and J by 2 bases; unmatched bases: 6.

CDR3 region: CAWSVLAGGPQETQYF. CDR3 nucleotide sequence: TGTGCCTGGAGTGTATTAGCGGGAGGGCCGCAGGAGACCCAGTACTTC. The chain joins TRBV30 to TRBJ2-5; 11 nucleotides agree with TRBD2. V lost 0 bases and J lost 5; bases outside the gene matches: 8. The length of the CDR3 is 16 residues. Germline CDR1 GTSNPN, CDR2 SVGIG (reference sequence).

The J gene is TRBJ1-5, the V gene TRBV19, with TRBD1 matching over 9 bases. Germline V gives CDR1 LNHDA, CDR2 SQIVND (reference sequence). The CDR3 extends over 16 amino acids. Trimming removed 7 bases from V and 7 bases from J; junction bases left unmatched: 14. CDR3 DNA sequence: TGTGCCAGTAACCCCTTTCCGGGACAGGGTGGGCAGCCCCAGCATTTT. It translates to CASNPFPGQGGQPQHF.

The CDR3 coding sequence is TGTGCCAGCAGGTATCGGGGACAAAACACTGAAGCTTTCTTT. Its protein product is CASRYRGQNTEAFF. The chain couples TRBV11-2 to TRBJ1-1, with D perhaps TRBD1 (6 bases). Trimming shortened V by 6 bases and J by 2 bases, and 13 bases separated the two germline ends. In germline, CDR1 is SGHAT, CDR2 FQNNGV. The CDR3 consists of 14 residues.

The genes are TRBV2 and TRBJ1-6, with TRBD1 identical over 11 bases. CDR1 is SNHLY and CDR2 is FYNNEI in the germline V gene. V lost 6 bases to trimming and J lost 4 bases; unmatched junction nucleotides: 5. The length of the CDR3 is 16 residues. CDR3 coding DNA: TGTGCCAGCAGAACGGGACAGGGGGTTTATAATTCACCCCTCCACTTT. Its translation is CASRTGQGVYNSPLHF.